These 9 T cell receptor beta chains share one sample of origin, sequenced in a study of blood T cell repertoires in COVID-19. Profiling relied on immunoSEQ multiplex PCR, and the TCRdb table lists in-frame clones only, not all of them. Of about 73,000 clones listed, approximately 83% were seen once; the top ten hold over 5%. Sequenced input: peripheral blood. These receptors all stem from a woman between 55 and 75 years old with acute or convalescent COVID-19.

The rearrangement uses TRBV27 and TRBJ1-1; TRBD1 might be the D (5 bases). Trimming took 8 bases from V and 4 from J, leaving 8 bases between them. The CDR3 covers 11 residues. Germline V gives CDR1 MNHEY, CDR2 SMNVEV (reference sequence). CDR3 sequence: CASSRGTEAFF. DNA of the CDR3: TGTGCCAGCTCTAGGGGCACTGAAGCTTTCTTT.

CDR3 loop: CASSFGSEETQYF. CDR3 bases: TGTGCCAGCAGCTTTGGCTCCGAAGAGACCCAGTACTTC. The genes are TRBV5-4 and TRBJ2-5; D is undetermined. Germline V gene data show CDR1 as SGHNT and CDR2 as YYREEE (reference sequence). The CDR3 is made up of 13 amino acids. V gave up 2 bases and J gave up 3 bases, with 8 bases separating them.

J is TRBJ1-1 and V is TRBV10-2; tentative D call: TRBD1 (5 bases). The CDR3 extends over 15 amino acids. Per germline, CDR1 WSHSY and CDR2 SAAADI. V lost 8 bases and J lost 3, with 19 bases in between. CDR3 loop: CASSRPQGGDTEAFF. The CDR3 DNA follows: TGCGCCAGCTCCCGACCCCAGGGTGGGGACACTGAAGCTTTCTTT.

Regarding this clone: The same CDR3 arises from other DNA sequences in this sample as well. The CDR3 loop is CSAKSGHEQYF. In nucleotides, the CDR3 is TGCAGTGCCAAATCAGGGCACGAGCAGTACTTC. The chain combines TRBV20-1 with TRBJ2-7, with a possible D match to TRBD1 (5 bases). This CDR3 is 11 amino acids long. Germline V gene lookup returns CDR1 DFQATT and CDR2 SNEGSKA (reference sequence). V was cut by 6 bases and J by 5 bases, with 11 bases left in between.

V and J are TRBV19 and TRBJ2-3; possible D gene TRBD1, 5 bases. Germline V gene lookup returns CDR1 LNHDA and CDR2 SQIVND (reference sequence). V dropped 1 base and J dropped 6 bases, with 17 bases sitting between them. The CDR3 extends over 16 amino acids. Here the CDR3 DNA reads TGTGCCAGTAGTATAGCATCGAGGAGTAAGGGGGATACGCAGTATTTT. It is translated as CASSIASRSKGDTQYF.

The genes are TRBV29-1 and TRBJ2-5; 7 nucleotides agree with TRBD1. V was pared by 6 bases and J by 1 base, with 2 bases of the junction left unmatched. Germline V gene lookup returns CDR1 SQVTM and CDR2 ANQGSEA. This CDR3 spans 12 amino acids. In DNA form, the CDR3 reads TGCAGCGTGACAGGGACCCAAGAGACCCAGTACTTC. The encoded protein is CSVTGTQETQYF.

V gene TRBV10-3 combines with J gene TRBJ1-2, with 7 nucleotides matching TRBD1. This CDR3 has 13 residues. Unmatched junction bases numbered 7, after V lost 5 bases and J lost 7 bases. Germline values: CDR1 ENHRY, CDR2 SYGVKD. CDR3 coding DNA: TGTGCCATCAGTACAGGGGAGAGTGGTGGCTACACCTTC. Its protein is CAISTGESGGYTF.

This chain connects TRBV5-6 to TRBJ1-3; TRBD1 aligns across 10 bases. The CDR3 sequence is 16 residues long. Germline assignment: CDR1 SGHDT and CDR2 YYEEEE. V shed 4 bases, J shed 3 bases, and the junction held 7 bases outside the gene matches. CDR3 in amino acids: CASSPTGQGGGNTIYF. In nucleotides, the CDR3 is TGTGCCAGCAGCCCGACCGGACAGGGGGGTGGAAACACCATATATTTT.

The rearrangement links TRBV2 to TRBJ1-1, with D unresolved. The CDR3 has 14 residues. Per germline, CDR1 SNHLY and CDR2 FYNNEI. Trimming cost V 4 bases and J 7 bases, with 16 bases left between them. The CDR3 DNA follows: TGTGCCAGCAGTGGTCGGGGTAGGGCCGGTGAAGCTTTCTTT. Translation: CASSGRGRAGEAFF. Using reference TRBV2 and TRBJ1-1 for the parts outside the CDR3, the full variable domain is EPEVTQTPSHQVTQMGQEVILRCVPISNHLYFYWYRQILGQKVEFLVSFYNNEISEKSEIFDDQFSVERPDGSNFTLKIRSTKLEDSAMYFCASSGRGRAGEAFFGQGTRLTVV.